A single sample gave rise to the 5 T cell receptor beta chains below, sequenced in a study of shared clonotypes between healthy human individuals. Data came from immunoSEQ multiplex PCR; TCRdb stores just in-frame clones and leaves some out. The table includes about 700,000 clones, 92% detected once. Naive CD8 populations comprised CD45RO-negative cells positively selected for CCR7, excluding terminally differentiated effector memory CD45RA+ cells. Material for sequencing was naive CD8+ T cells sorted from blood. These TCRs come from a man aged 25-40 years in good health.

The CDR3 here is CASSKDLEETQYF. The CDR3 DNA sequence: TGTGCCAGCAGTAAGGACCTTGAAGAGACCCAGTACTTC. The chain couples TRBV6-4 to TRBJ2-5; D unresolved. Germline V gives CDR1 MRHNA, CDR2 SNTAGT. V lost 5 bases, J lost 3 bases, and 10 bases lay in between. The CDR3 runs to 13 residues.

The V and J genes are TRBV2 and TRBJ2-1; D unresolved. Germline CDR1 SNHLY, CDR2 FYNNEI. Trimming cost V 5 bases and J 8 bases, with 13 bases left between them. CDR3 length equals 13 residues. The DNA for the CDR3 is TGTGCCAGCAGTTCCGCGGACGGCTATGAGCAGTTCTTC. Its protein is CASSSADGYEQFF.

The rearrangement links TRBV7-2 to TRBJ1-1; D remains ambiguous. The V gene's germline CDR1 is SGHTA and CDR2 FQGNSA. The CDR3 runs to 17 residues. Trimming pared 5 bases from V and 3 bases from J, leaving 22 bases between. CDR3 bases: TGTGCCAGCAGCCTCGAGGGCGGTTATCGGGAGGACACTGAAGCTTTCTTT. Protein: CASSLEGGYREDTEAFF.

CDR3 amino acids: CASSLVGGSIETQYF. The CDR3 region has the DNA TGTGCCAGCAGCTTAGTGGGCGGGAGTATAGAGACCCAGTACTTC. The V and J genes are TRBV7-2 and TRBJ2-5; 7 nucleotides line up with TRBD2. V gave up 1 base and J gave up 4 bases; unmatched junction bases: 6. CDR1 is SGHTA, CDR2 FQGNSA, per germline. The CDR3 is 15 residues long.

The chain uses TRBV7-6 and TRBJ2-2, with D possibly being TRBD2 (6 bases). Germline V lookup: CDR1 SGHVS, CDR2 FNYEAQ. V was trimmed by 3 bases and J by 5 bases, leaving 13 bases between them. This CDR3 is 15 amino acids long. As DNA, the CDR3 is TGTGCCAGCAGCTTCGCCGGGAGTGATACCGGGGAGCTGTTTTTT. It codes for CASSFAGSDTGELFF.